The 32 T cell receptor beta chains listed next were all sequenced from one sample in a study of cytomegalovirus exposure and HLA in healthy donors. With 60 Vbeta and 13 Jbeta primers, the PCR was carried out. This table comes from immunoSEQ multiplex PCR, and its TCRdb copy is limited to in-frame clones, with some not included. The table for this sample gives approximately 43,000 clones. Sequenced input: PBMCs. The receptor source for this set is a woman in her 30s in good health and CMV-seronegative.

The rearrangement links TRBV5-1 to TRBJ2-7; possible D gene TRBD1, 6 bases. Germline assignment: CDR1 SGHRS and CDR2 YFSETQ. V was shortened by 0 bases and J by 0 bases, with 19 bases between the two germline ends. The CDR3 is 18 amino acids. CDR3 protein: CASSLVPQEQGGSYEQYF. In DNA, the CDR3 is TGCGCCAGCAGCTTGGTTCCCCAAGAACAGGGCGGCTCCTACGAGCAGTACTTC. The whole variable domain, remainder taken from reference TRBV5-1 and TRBJ2-7, is KAGVTQTPRYLIKTRGQQVTLSCSPISGHRSVSWYQQTPGQGLQFLFEYFSETQRNKGNFPGRFSGRQFSNSRSEMNVSTLELGDSALYLCASSLVPQEQGGSYEQYFGPGTRLTVT.

This sequence joins TRBV6-5 and TRBJ2-5; D perhaps matches TRBD2 (5 bases). Germline values: CDR1 MNHEY, CDR2 SVGAGI. Trimming left V 2 bases short and J 2 bases short, with 9 bases between. This CDR3 spans 14 amino acids. In DNA, the CDR3 is TGTGCCAGCAGTTACGGAGGAACGCAAGAGACCCAGTACTTC. Protein sequence: CASSYGGTQETQYF.

The V gene is TRBV19, the J gene TRBJ2-7, with a weak D call TRBD1 (7 bases). The CDR3 runs 14 residues. Germline loops: CDR1 LNHDA, CDR2 SQIVND (reference sequence). V lost 7 bases and J lost 5, with 18 bases in between. The CDR3 DNA is TGTGCCAGTACCAGGAGGGCAGGGGGAGACGAGCAGTACTTC. This translates into CASTRRAGGDEQYF. Combining the CDR3 with reference TRBV19 and TRBJ2-7 gives the whole variable domain DGGITQSPKYLFRKEGQNVTLSCEQNLNHDAMYWYRQDPGQGLRLIYYSQIVNDFQKGDIAEGYSVSREKKESFPLTVTSAQKNPTAFYLCASTRRAGGDEQYFGPGTRLTVT.

This chain uses TRBV29-1 with TRBJ2-5, with D unclear. Trimming left V 5 bases short and J 5 bases short, with 15 bases between. The CDR3 is 13 residues long. CDR1 is SQVTM, CDR2 ANQGSEA, per germline. As DNA, the CDR3 is TGCAGCGTTCGGCCTAGTACTGCGGAGACCCAGTACTTC. Its protein product is CSVRPSTAETQYF.

This chain connects TRBV9 to TRBJ1-2; D is possibly TRBD1 (5 bases). CDR3 size: 16 residues. V was shortened by 0 bases and J by 4 bases, with 16 bases between the two germline ends. The germline CDR1 and CDR2 sequences are SGDLS and YYNGEE. CDR3: CASSVEPGRVGYGYTF. In DNA form, the CDR3 reads TGTGCCAGCAGCGTAGAACCCGGCAGGGTTGGCTATGGCTACACCTTC. The whole variable domain, remainder taken from reference TRBV9 and TRBJ1-2, is DSGVTQTPKHLITATGQRVTLRCSPRSGDLSVYWYQQSLDQGLQFLIQYYNGEERAKGNILERFSAQQFPDLHSELNLSSLELGDSALYFCASSVEPGRVGYGYTFGSGTRLTVV.

The J gene is TRBJ2-7, the V gene TRBV5-6; weak D call: TRBD1 (7 bases). Germline V gives CDR1 SGHDT, CDR2 YYEEEE. The CDR3 contains 18 residues. Deletions cut 4 bases from V and 0 bases from J, with 23 bases between. CDR3 loop: CASSRRGASGTSSYEQYF. The CDR3, as DNA: TGTGCCAGCAGCCGCAGGGGGGCCAGCGGTACTAGCTCCTACGAGCAGTACTTC.

DNA of the CDR3: TGTGCCAGCTCACCAGGGCCCGAGGGCGAGCAGTACTTC. It encodes CASSPGPEGEQYF. This chain links TRBV18 with TRBJ2-7, with TRBD2 as a possible D gene (5 bases). V dropped 2 bases and J dropped 6 bases, with 11 bases sitting between them. Germline V gene sequence: CDR1 KGHSH, CDR2 LQKENI. This CDR3 has 13 residues.

The CDR3 here is CASTQGNTEAFF. The CDR3 DNA sequence: TGTGCCAGTACACAGGGGAACACTGAAGCTTTCTTT. The chain carries TRBV19 and TRBJ1-1, with TRBD1 as a possible D gene (6 bases). V dropped 7 bases and J dropped 1 base, with 7 bases sitting between them. The CDR3 extends over 12 amino acids. The germline CDR1 and CDR2 sequences are LNHDA and SQIVND (reference sequence).

The rearrangement uses TRBV6-5 and TRBJ1-1; TRBD1 agrees at 9 bases. This CDR3 is 14 amino acids long. Germline CDR1 MNHEY, CDR2 SVGAGI. V dropped 6 bases and J dropped 2; count of bases not matched to a gene: 4. CDR3 sequence (DNA): TGTGCCAGCAGACCGGACAGGGGAAACACTGAAGCTTTCTTT. Translation: CASRPDRGNTEAFF.

The chain has TRBV10-2 and TRBJ2-6, with 11 bases aligning to TRBD1. Germline assignment: CDR1 WSHSY and CDR2 SAAADI. J was trimmed by 1 base and V by 6 bases; bases with no gene match: 14. The CDR3 covers 20 residues. The CDR3, as DNA: TGCGCCAGCAGGGCCGGGACAGGGGGAGTACCGGTTTCTGGGGCCAACGTCCTGACTTTC. Protein product: CASRAGTGGVPVSGANVLTF.

The V call is TRBV5-1, the J call TRBJ2-7; the D gene is possibly TRBD1 (7 bases). Germline CDR1 and CDR2: SGHRS and YFSETQ. Trimming pared 4 bases from V and 2 bases from J, leaving 13 bases between. CDR3 size: 14 residues. The CDR3 is CASSPGDRTYEQYF. CDR3 bases: TGCGCCAGCAGCCCGGGGGACAGAACCTACGAGCAGTACTTC. Complete variable domain (other parts from reference TRBV5-1 and TRBJ2-7): KAGVTQTPRYLIKTRGQQVTLSCSPISGHRSVSWYQQTPGQGLQFLFEYFSETQRNKGNFPGRFSGRQFSNSRSEMNVSTLELGDSALYLCASSPGDRTYEQYFGPGTRLTVT.

The rearrangement uses TRBV18 and TRBJ2-5; D might be TRBD2 (6 bases). V was clipped by 5 bases and J by 5 bases, with 12 bases between them. The CDR3 covers 13 residues. Germline CDR1 and CDR2: KGHSH and LQKENI. CDR3 in DNA: TGTGCCAGCTCAACCGGGGCGGGGGAGACCCAGTACTTC. Its translation is CASSTGAGETQYF.

V is TRBV4-1 and J is TRBJ1-5; a possible D gene is TRBD1 (6 bases). CDR3 length: 16 residues. V dropped 0 bases and J dropped 1 base, with 10 bases sitting between them. CDR1 and CDR2 from the germline V gene are MGHRA and YSYEKL. CDR3 loop: CASSQEGGASNQPQHF. The CDR3 DNA sequence: TGCGCCAGCAGCCAAGAGGGGGGGGCGAGCAATCAGCCCCAGCATTTT.

The chain recombines TRBV11-1 with TRBJ1-1; D uncertain. The germline V gene has CDR1 SGHAT and CDR2 FQDESV (reference sequence). Deletions cut 2 bases from V and 5 bases from J, with 18 bases between. There are 16 residues in the CDR3. The CDR3 region has the DNA TGTGCCAGCAGCTTAAGGTTTGGCAGGAGGAATACTGAAGCTTTCTTT. Its protein product is CASSLRFGRRNTEAFF. The complete variable domain, with remaining parts taken from reference TRBV11-1 and TRBJ1-1, reads EAEVAQSPRYKITEKSQAVAFWCDPISGHATLYWYRQILGQGPELLVQFQDESVVDDSQLPKDRFSAERLKGVDSTLKIQPAELGDSAMYLCASSLRFGRRNTEAFFGQGTRLTVV.

Concerning this clone: Distinct nucleotide sequences in the sample also encode this CDR3. The chain joins TRBV30 to TRBJ2-7; tentative D call: TRBD2 (5 bases). The CDR3 length is 14 residues. The germline CDR1 and CDR2 sequences are GTSNPN and SVGIG (reference sequence). V lost 3 bases and J lost 3, with 15 bases in between. Here the CDR3 DNA reads TGTGCCTGGAGCGTAATTGAGGGCCGCTACGAGCAGTACTTC. Translated: CAWSVIEGRYEQYF.

V and J are TRBV15 and TRBJ1-3; D ambiguous. The CDR3 loop spans 18 amino acids. Germline V lookup: CDR1 LNHNV, CDR2 YYDKDF (reference sequence). The V end lost 1 base, the J end lost 0 bases, and 16 bases lay between the germline ends. CDR3 DNA sequence: TGTGCCACCAGCAGAGTGGTCCTCGCTAAGAGCTCTGGAAACACCATATATTTT. Its protein product is CATSRVVLAKSSGNTIYF.

The chain couples TRBV27 to TRBJ2-2; D might be TRBD2 (5 bases). The V gene lost 8 bases and the J gene lost 7 bases, with 17 bases spanning the gap. The CDR3 is 14 amino acids. Germline V CDR1 and CDR2: MNHEY, SMNVEV (reference sequence). CDR3 amino acids: CASQDWQSGGELFF. CDR3 DNA sequence: TGTGCCAGCCAGGACTGGCAGAGTGGCGGGGAGCTGTTTTTT.

The gene calls are TRBV30 and TRBJ1-5; TRBD1 might be the D (6 bases). The CDR3 is made up of 13 amino acids. Germline V gene data show CDR1 as GTSNPN and CDR2 as SVGIG (reference sequence). With 3 bases removed from V and 3 bases from J, the gap between germline ends came to 9 bases. This CDR3 is CAWSHRDNQPQHF. In DNA, the CDR3 is TGTGCCTGGAGCCACAGGGACAATCAGCCCCAGCATTTT.

This chain uses TRBV7-9 with TRBJ1-4; weak D call: TRBD1 (6 bases). The V end was cut by 0 bases, the J end by 7 bases, with 12 bases between. Per the germline V gene, CDR1 is SEHNR and CDR2 is FQNEAQ (reference sequence). The CDR3 has 15 residues. The CDR3 loop reads CASSLARGRGEKLFF. For the CDR3, the DNA is TGTGCCAGCAGCTTAGCGCGGGGGCGAGGTGAAAAACTGTTTTTT.

The chain couples TRBV5-1 to TRBJ1-1; 9 positions match TRBD1. The CDR3 spans 14 residues. Germline CDR1 SGHRS, CDR2 YFSETQ. Trimming cost V 4 bases and J 5 bases; bases outside gene matches: 6. The CDR3 DNA reads TGCGCCAGCAGCGGACAGGGGCCTGAAACTGAAGCTTTCTTT. As protein: CASSGQGPETEAFF.

The genes are TRBV2 and TRBJ2-1, with 12 bases identical to TRBD2. With 8 bases clipped from V and 7 bases from J, the junction kept 6 bases outside the gene matches. Germline V gene lookup returns CDR1 SNHLY and CDR2 FYNNEI. CDR3 length equals 14 residues. For the CDR3, the DNA is TGTGCCAGCGGATTAGGACTAGCGGGAAATGAGCAGTTCTTC. This sequence encodes CASGLGLAGNEQFF.

This chain links TRBV4-2 with TRBJ2-1, with TRBD2 matching 7 bases. The CDR3 spans 18 residues. Per germline, CDR1 LGHNA and CDR2 YNFKEQ. V shed 2 bases, J shed 4 bases, and the junction held 14 bases outside the gene matches. The CDR3 DNA reads TGTGCCAGCAGCCAACTATTAAACGGGGAGGGATTTTACAATGAGCAGTTCTTC. This translates into CASSQLLNGEGFYNEQFF.

The chain carries TRBV7-9 and TRBJ1-1, with 9 bases that match TRBD1. Germline-derived CDR1 and CDR2 are SEHNR and FQNEAQ (reference sequence). This CDR3 spans 17 amino acids. Trimming cost V 5 bases and J 1 base; bases outside gene matches: 11. In nucleotides, the CDR3 is TGTGCCAGCAGCGCACGGTTCGGGGGACAGGGGAACACTGAAGCTTTCTTT. Translating gives CASSARFGGQGNTEAFF.

This chain uses TRBV4-2 with TRBJ1-3, with a possible D match to TRBD1 (6 bases). The CDR3 runs 18 residues. The germline V and J ends were trimmed by 2 bases and 4 bases, with 21 bases remaining between them. Germline-derived CDR1 and CDR2 are LGHNA and YNFKEQ. The CDR3 nucleotides are TGTGCCAGCAGCCAACTCGTCCAGAGAACAGGGTACGGAAACACCATATATTTT. This codes for CASSQLVQRTGYGNTIYF.

The rearrangement links TRBV5-1 to TRBJ2-7; D ambiguous. Germline V CDR1 and CDR2: SGHRS, YFSETQ. V was trimmed by 0 bases and J by 2 bases, leaving 9 bases between them. The CDR3 is 14 residues long. CDR3 residues: CASSLAALAYEQYF. In DNA form, the CDR3 reads TGCGCCAGCAGCTTGGCAGCGCTAGCCTACGAGCAGTACTTC.

This chain's CDR3 is CASSPTASGPGAQYF. CDR3 coding DNA: TGTGCCAGTAGTCCAACTGCTAGCGGGCCAGGGGCCCAGTACTTC. V usage is TRBV19 and J usage is TRBJ2-5, with 8 bases lining up with TRBD2. With 5 bases clipped from V and 9 bases from J, the junction kept 14 bases outside the gene matches. The germline V gene has CDR1 LNHDA and CDR2 SQIVND (reference sequence). This CDR3 contains 15 residues.

This chain connects TRBV18 to TRBJ2-5; D is possibly TRBD2 (5 bases). This CDR3 comprises 12 residues. Per germline, CDR1 KGHSH and CDR2 LQKENI. The V end lost 9 bases, the J end lost 8 bases, and 16 bases lay between the germline ends. The CDR3 DNA follows: TGTGCCAGTCTCGGCGAGGGCCCTACCCAGTACTTC. Translated: CASLGEGPTQYF. Supplemented by reference TRBV18 and TRBJ2-5, the full variable domain reads NAGVMQNPRHLVRRRGQEARLRCSPMKGHSHVYWYRQLPEEGLKFMVYLQKENIIDESGMPKERFSAEFPKEGPSILRIQQVVRGDSAAYFCASLGEGPTQYFGPGTRLLVL.

V usage is TRBV28 and J usage is TRBJ1-5; TRBD1 is a possible D gene (5 bases). The CDR3 contains 15 residues. Germline CDR1 MDHEN, CDR2 SYDVKM. V lost 6 bases and J 4 bases, leaving 16 bases between the germline ends. CDR3 sequence: CASSPPGTFNQPQHF. CDR3 coding DNA: TGTGCCAGCAGCCCACCCGGGACTTTTAATCAGCCCCAGCATTTT. The full variable domain, in which reference TRBV28 and TRBJ1-5 provide the parts outside the CDR3, is DVKVTQSSRYLVKRTGEKVFLECVQDMDHENMFWYRQDPGLGLRLIYFSYDVKMKEKGDIPEGYSVSREKKERFSLILESASTNQTSMYLCASSPPGTFNQPQHFGDGTRLSIL.

The chain recombines TRBV10-3 with TRBJ2-7; 7 bases match TRBD1. The junction had 8 bases not matched to a gene; V was cut back by 7 bases and J by 8 bases. Looked up from germline, CDR1 is ENHRY and CDR2 is SYGVKD. This CDR3 contains 12 residues. In DNA form, the CDR3 reads TGTGCCATCAAGGGGCAGGGGGAACAGCAGTACTTC. Its translation: CAIKGQGEQQYF.

The rearrangement links TRBV18 to TRBJ2-5; tentative D call: TRBD1 (6 bases). The CDR3 loop spans 17 amino acids. V was shortened by 3 bases and J by 2 bases, with 19 bases between the two germline ends. Germline lookup yields CDR1 KGHSH and CDR2 LQKENI. The CDR3 bases are TGTGCCAGCTCACCCCGCCCGGTGGGACACTCACAAGAGACCCAGTACTTC. It translates to CASSPRPVGHSQETQYF. Combining the CDR3 with reference TRBV18 and TRBJ2-5 gives the whole variable domain NAGVMQNPRHLVRRRGQEARLRCSPMKGHSHVYWYRQLPEEGLKFMVYLQKENIIDESGMPKERFSAEFPKEGPSILRIQQVVRGDSAAYFCASSPRPVGHSQETQYFGPGTRLLVL.

This chain uses TRBV29-1 with TRBJ2-7; 8 nucleotides line up with TRBD1. The CDR3 covers 13 residues. V shed 6 bases, J shed 6 bases, and the junction held 10 bases outside the gene matches. Looked up from germline, CDR1 is SQVTM and CDR2 is ANQGSEA. CDR3 coding DNA: TGCAGCGTAAACCCCCAGGGGGCTGGCGAGCAGTACTTC. It yields the protein CSVNPQGAGEQYF.

The chain employs TRBV10-3 and TRBJ2-1, with a tentative D call TRBD2 (6 bases). The CDR3 has 14 residues. Trimming took off 0 bases at V and 10 bases at J, with 13 bases between the two ends. The germline V gene has CDR1 ENHRY and CDR2 SYGVKD. In DNA, the CDR3 is TGTGCCATCAGTGAGTCGGGGGAGGAGCGGGAGCAGTTCTTC. It encodes CAISESGEEREQFF.